The source of this T cell receptor (beta chain) is a study of blood T cells in healthy people across ages. Then a second PCR, running roughly 7 to 11 cycles, was carried out with a sample-barcoded 5' primer and a J-beta primer mix. Template switching added a 12-random-nucleotide identifier to every cDNA molecule. TCRdb reanalysed the 5' RACE reads using MiXCR and keeps one entry per CDR3 protein. Among fewer than 2,000,000 distinct CDR3 sequences, around 42% were seen once, and the ten largest hold roughly 23%. Unmatched junction bases numbered 4, after V lost 5 bases and J lost 1 base. The CDR3 runs 15 residues. Germline lookup yields CDR1 MNHEY and CDR2 SVGAGI.

The sample comprised blood. The rearrangement uses TRBV6-5 and TRBJ1-1, with TRBD1 matching 10 bases. The clonotype was recovered from a human donor in good health. In nucleotides, the CDR3 is TGTGCCAGCAGTACCGGGACAGGGGAGAACACTGAAGCTTTCTTT. This encodes CASSTGTGENTEAFF.